This T cell receptor (beta chain) was documented in a study of shared clonotypes between healthy human individuals. Study observations and caveats: Represented diversity (both genetic and exposure-history) was limited by the small number of donors.

The CDR3 contains 15 residues. Trimming removed 5 bases from V and 5 bases from J; junction bases left unmatched: 2. Germline V gene sequence: CDR1 LNHDA, CDR2 SQIVND (reference sequence). As to this clone: Its specificity is unknown.

Using immunoSEQ multiplex PCR, the repertoire was profiled, and TCRdb retains in-frame clones only, with some absent. The sample includes 450,000 to 600,000 clones, less than 80% of them seen just once. The sequence derives from a woman between 40 and 50 years old in good health. Some clones in this sample may be carry-over from other donors' samples. Sample: PBMCs. The chain uses TRBV19 and TRBJ2-1; 14 nucleotides line up with TRBD2. In nucleotides, the CDR3 is TGTGCCAGTAGTTCGGGACTAGCGGGAGACAATGAGCAGTTCTTC. The encoded protein is CASSSGLAGDNEQFF.